The clone carrying this T cell receptor beta chain was recorded many times. The data stem from a study of T cells in Graves' hyperthyroidism and ophthalmopathy. Amplification of TCR beta CDR3 regions used RNA as the template. The study used the HTBI primer set for a first-round RT-PCR of the TCR CDR3. From the multiplex PCR reads, TCRdb called clonotypes with MiXCR, one entry per CDR3 protein. Of around 450,000 distinct CDR3 sequences in the sample, around 15% were seen once. The TCR comes from a woman aged 18-35 years with Graves' hyperthyroidism. The sample consisted of blood.

The CDR3 loop is CSARYKLYEQYF. Here the CDR3 DNA reads TGCAGTGCTAGGTATAAGCTCTACGAGCAGTACTTC. The V call is TRBV20-1, the J call TRBJ2-7; D gene ambiguous. V shed 3 bases and J shed 3 bases, with 9 bases lying between them. CDR1 is DFQATT, CDR2 SNEGSKA, per germline (reference sequence). This CDR3 has 12 residues.